Listed below are T cell receptor beta chains from one sample, sequenced in a study of lung T cells in sarcoidosis with Löfgren's syndrome. TCRdb reanalysed the reads using MiXCR and keeps one entry per CDR3 protein. The sample holds about 63,000 distinct CDR3 sequences, 21% seen once. The sequenced sample was CD4+ T cells from PBMCs. The origin of the receptors is a human donor with sarcoidosis (Löfgren's syndrome or another form), or a control subject (not recorded which). Each CDR3 is given with its conserved first and last residue. Each record gives: V gene, D gene, clone size, CDR3 protein. D genes are given only for firm matches. Expanded clones get a size class; other rows say once, few or many, or leave the size out.

V: TRBV7-2; D: -; size: many; CDR3: CASSVGALGNTIYF
V: TRBV7-9; D: -; size: few; CDR3: CASSFGQMNTEAFF
V: TRBV11-1; D: -; size: few; CDR3: CASSLKGQTDTQYF
V: TRBV2; D: -; size: many; CDR3: CASSVLGEQYF
V: TRBV28; D: -; size: many; CDR3: CASSLSWGTEAFF
V: TRBV28; D: -; size: many; CDR3: CASSPGTKRNEQFF
V: TRBV7-3; D: -; size: -; CDR3: CASSGLGQGETQYF
V: TRBV7-6; D: TRBD1; size: many; CDR3: CASSRMDRGSEAFF
V: TRBV20-1; D: -; size: -; CDR3: CSLLGRSMNTEAFF
V: TRBV12-3/TRBV12-4; D: -; size: few; CDR3: CASSLQLFMNTEAFF
V: TRBV11-2; D: TRBD1; size: few; CDR3: CASSFRSSGTGGNYGYTF
V: TRBV7-9; D: TRBD1; size: -; CDR3: CASSQGAGSLSNYGYTF
V: TRBV7-2; D: TRBD1; size: -; CDR3: CASSERTGRNRPQHF
V: TRBV12-3/TRBV12-4; D: -; size: -; CDR3: CASSFRGWKGYTF
V: TRBV29-1; D: -; size: -; CDR3: CSGLGLRDTEAFF
V: TRBV7-9; D: TRBD2; size: many; CDR3: CAGIAGGPSEQFF